This is a list of T cell receptor beta chains from one sample in a study of T cells after yellow fever vaccination. In TCRdb, the 5' RACE reads were re-called with MiXCR into one record per CDR3 protein. The table has just under 600,000 distinct CDR3 sequences, approximately 12% seen once; the top ten hold over 12%. Sample: PBMCs, taken on the day of the yellow fever booster vaccination. Receptors were obtained from a man younger than 45 who received the YFV17D yellow fever vaccine. CDR3s include the opening cysteine and the closing phenylalanine or tryptophan. D genes are given only for firm matches. Clone size is not always given. Where it is, it says once, few, many or a class for expanded clones.

v_call,j_call,clone_size,d_call,cdr3_aa,cdr3_nt
TRBV20-1,TRBJ2-7,few,TRBD2,CSARSTAGVYEQYF,TGCAGTGCCAGGTCAACGGCGGGAGTATACGAGCAGTACTTC
TRBV7-2,TRBJ2-5,.,.,CASSLVGSETQYF,TGTGCCAGCAGCTTAGTGGGATCAGAGACCCAGTACTTC
TRBV10-3,TRBJ1-6,.,TRBD1,CAISEYGTEDNSPLHF,TGTGCCATCAGTGAGTACGGGACAGAGGATAATTCACCCCTCCACTTT
TRBV5-1,TRBJ2-3,.,TRBD2,CASSLGTSSSTDTQYF,TGCGCCAGCAGCCTAGGGACTAGTTCTAGCACAGATACGCAGTATTTT
TRBV7-2,TRBJ2-7,.,.,CASSLGGGHTYEQHF,TGTGCCAGCAGCTTAGGTGGAGGCCATACCTACGAGCAGCACTTC
TRBV10-3,TRBJ2-1,once,TRBD2,CAISESSGSPYDEQFF,TGTGCCATCAGTGAGTCTAGCGGGAGTCCCTACGATGAGCAGTTCTTC
TRBV12-5,TRBJ2-5,.,TRBD2,CASELAGVGETQYF,TGTGCTAGTGAACTAGCGGGAGTCGGGGAGACCCAGTACTTC
TRBV29-1,TRBJ1-1,few,.,CSVESGWTEAFF,TGCAGCGTTGAAAGTGGGTGGACTGAAGCTTTCTTT
TRBV20-1,TRBJ1-4,few,.,CSAEGTEKLFF,TGCAGTGCTGAGGGGACTGAAAAACTGTTTTTT
TRBV18,TRBJ2-1,.,.,CASSPRAEPYFF,TGTGCCAGCTCACCAAGGGCCGAGCCGTATTTCTTC
TRBV21-1,TRBJ1-5,few,.,CASSKVGQGREQPQHF,TGTGCCAGCAGCAAAGTCGGGCAGGGTCGGGAACAGCCCCAGCATTTT
TRBV4-3,TRBJ2-5,.,.,CASSQDPLGTQYF,TGCGCCAGCAGCCAAGATCCGCTGGGGACCCAGTACTTC
TRBV7-3,TRBJ2-3,few,.,CASSSTGGEADTQYF,TGTGCCAGCAGCTCGACGGGGGGCGAGGCAGATACGCAGTATTTT
TRBV5-1,TRBJ2-1,few,TRBD2,CASSLDLAASSYNEQFF,TGCGCCAGCAGCTTGGACCTAGCGGCTAGCTCCTACAATGAGCAGTTCTTC
TRBV12-3/TRBV12-4,TRBJ2-7,.,TRBD2,CASSYTSGYEQYF,TGTGCCAGCAGTTACACTAGCGGCTACGAGCAGTACTTC
TRBV5-6,TRBJ2-3,few,.,CASSAAHGGRTDTQYF,TGTGCCAGCAGCGCCGCGCACGGGGGCCGGACAGATACGCAGTATTTT
TRBV20-1,TRBJ2-7,few,.,CSAISGADSYEQYF,TGCAGTGCCATTAGCGGTGCGGACAGCTACGAGCAGTACTTC
TRBV5-1,TRBJ2-7,many,TRBD2,CASSPVAGGPHEQYF,TGCGCCAGCAGCCCGGTAGCGGGAGGGCCCCACGAGCAGTACTTC
TRBV2,TRBJ2-1,few,TRBD2,CASSDVRREGPFF,TGTGCCAGCAGTGATGTAAGGCGGGAGGGACCGTTCTTC
TRBV7-2,TRBJ2-7,few,.,CASSLAFSEQYF,TGTGCCAGCAGCTTAGCGTTCAGTGAGCAGTACTTC
TRBV12-3/TRBV12-4,TRBJ2-3,.,.,CASTISDTQYF,TGTGCCAGCACCATATCAGATACGCAGTATTTT
TRBV6-5,TRBJ1-1,few,.,CASSFGGLGNTEAFF,TGTGCCAGCAGTTTTGGGGGGTTAGGGAACACTGAAGCTTTCTTT
TRBV28,TRBJ2-2,.,.,CASRPTLGVQKSQRELFF,TGTGCCAGCAGACCGACGTTGGGGGTGCAGAAATCCCAGCGGGAGCTGTTTTTT
TRBV5-6,TRBJ2-2,.,.,CASSSRVGGELFF,TGTGCCAGCAGCTCGCGGGTTGGCGGGGAGCTGTTTTTT
TRBV3-1,TRBJ2-1,few,.,CASSRPGSGRFGNEQFF,TGTGCCAGCAGCCGCCCAGGGAGCGGGCGGTTCGGCAATGAGCAGTTCTTC
TRBV7-2,TRBJ2-7,few,.,CASSPPRGTHYEQYF,TGTGCCAGCAGCCCCCCCCGCGGGACGCACTACGAGCAGTACTTC
TRBV11-1,TRBJ2-6,.,TRBD2,CASSLPGGGSGTGAYVLTF,TGTGCCAGCAGCTTACCGGGCGGGGGATCAGGGACTGGGGCCTACGTCCTGACTTTC
TRBV6-1,TRBJ2-7,.,.,CASRGRTEAYEQYF,TGTGCCAGCAGAGGCAGGACAGAGGCCTACGAGCAGTACTTC
TRBV9,TRBJ2-3,few,.,CASSVVGAGGTDTQYF,TGTGCCAGCAGCGTAGTGGGGGCCGGGGGCACAGATACGCAGTATTTT
TRBV20-1,TRBJ1-1,.,.,CSARGAASIMNTEAFF,TGCAGTGCTAGAGGGGCAGCTTCTATAATGAACACTGAAGCTTTCTTT
TRBV5-6,TRBJ2-1,.,TRBD2,CASRQWGRENEQFF,TGTGCCAGCCGCCAATGGGGGAGGGAAAATGAGCAGTTCTTC
TRBV10-3,TRBJ2-2,.,TRBD2,CAVKAGPSTGELFF,TGTGCCGTAAAAGCGGGGCCGAGCACCGGGGAGCTGTTTTTT
TRBV28,TRBJ2-7,.,TRBD1,CASSFAGGEIYEQYF,TGTGCCAGCAGTTTCGCAGGGGGCGAAATCTACGAGCAGTACTTC
TRBV12-3/TRBV12-4,TRBJ2-7,many,TRBD2,CASSSGTTYEQYF,TGTGCCAGCAGTTCCGGGACTACCTACGAGCAGTACTTC
TRBV20-1,TRBJ2-7,few,TRBD1,CSARDGEGQGYEQYF,TGCAGTGCTAGAGATGGGGAGGGACAGGGCTACGAGCAGTACTTC
TRBV14,TRBJ2-1,.,TRBD2,CASSPWAGGTIYNEQFF,TGTGCCAGCAGCCCCTGGGCGGGAGGGACTATTTACAATGAGCAGTTCTTC
TRBV5-1,TRBJ2-1,many,TRBD2,CASTVAGGNRYNEQFF,TGCGCCAGCACCGTTGCGGGAGGGAATCGCTACAATGAGCAGTTCTTC
TRBV20-1,TRBJ2-7,many,TRBD2,CSAGGLAGTKQYF,TGCAGTGCTGGAGGACTAGCGGGGACCAAGCAGTACTTC
TRBV29-1,TRBJ2-7,.,TRBD1,CSVGDREKSGGVYEQYF,TGCAGCGTTGGAGACAGGGAGAAAAGTGGGGGAGTTTACGAGCAGTACTTC
TRBV5-4,TRBJ2-2,many,.,CASSLGAGPAGELFF,TGTGCCAGCAGCTTGGGGGCGGGGCCCGCCGGGGAGCTGTTTTTT
TRBV12-3/TRBV12-4,TRBJ2-7,.,.,CASSLGDVPYEQYF,TGTGCCAGCAGTTTGGGGGACGTCCCCTACGAGCAGTACTTC
TRBV7-8,TRBJ2-1,few,TRBD2,CASSPTRLAGGSDEQFF,TGTGCCAGCAGCCCAACACGTCTAGCGGGAGGGTCAGATGAGCAGTTCTTC
TRBV4-1,TRBJ2-7,few,.,CASSHSHSYEQYF,TGCGCCAGCAGCCATAGTCACAGCTACGAGCAGTACTTC
TRBV9,TRBJ2-5,.,TRBD1,CASSTATGAGLETQYF,TGTGCCAGCAGCACCGCGACAGGGGCCGGGTTAGAGACCCAGTACTTC
TRBV5-1,TRBJ2-5,few,TRBD2,CASSLALAGEQETQYF,TGCGCCAGCAGCTTGGCTCTAGCGGGAGAGCAAGAGACCCAGTACTTC
TRBV7-6,TRBJ2-5,.,.,CASSEQGTEETQYF,TGTGCCAGCAGTGAACAGGGCACCGAAGAGACCCAGTACTTC
TRBV2,TRBJ2-2,once,TRBD1,CAFCLASGTGFRTGELFF,TGTGCCTTCTGTTTAGCCTCCGGGACAGGTTTTCGGACCGGGGAGCTGTTTTTT
TRBV20-1,TRBJ1-2,few,TRBD1,CSATPGQDYGYTF,TGCAGTGCTACCCCGGGACAGGACTATGGCTACACCTTC
TRBV29-1,TRBJ2-3,.,.,CSVALTARGTDTQYF,TGCAGCGTTGCTCTGACCGCGCGGGGCACAGATACGCAGTATTTT
TRBV10-3,TRBJ1-6,.,.,CAISEFAGNNSPLHF,TGTGCCATCAGTGAGTTTGCAGGCAATAATTCACCCCTCCACTTT
TRBV6-5,TRBJ2-7,.,.,CASSGTHNEQYF,TGTGCCAGCAGTGGGACACACAACGAGCAGTACTTC
TRBV29-1,TRBJ1-1,.,.,CSVDQTANTEAFF,TGCAGCGTTGACCAGACGGCGAACACTGAAGCTTTCTTT
TRBV20-1,TRBJ2-7,.,.,CSTVQDRVYEQYF,TGCAGTACGGTACAGGACCGAGTCTACGAGCAGTACTTC
TRBV13,TRBJ2-1,.,.,CASSGANNEQFF,TGTGCCAGCAGCGGGGCGAACAATGAGCAGTTCTTC
TRBV6-1,TRBJ2-5,.,.,CASSPNWDPPETQYF,TGTGCCAGCAGTCCTAACTGGGACCCACCGGAGACCCAGTACTTC
TRBV27,TRBJ2-3,many,.,CASSPPWAADTQYF,TGTGCCAGCAGCCCCCCCTGGGCTGCAGATACGCAGTATTTT
TRBV7-9,TRBJ2-3,many,.,CASSPGLGTDTQYF,TGTGCCAGCAGCCCGGGACTCGGCACAGATACGCAGTATTTT
TRBV7-2,TRBJ2-7,.,.,CASSLVGFYEQYF,TGTGCCAGCAGCTTAGTAGGATTTTACGAGCAGTACTTC
TRBV6-2/TRBV6-3,TRBJ2-1,few,TRBD2,CASSYGLAGFSYNEQFF,TGTGCCAGCAGTTACGGGTTAGCGGGTTTCTCCTACAATGAGCAGTTCTTC
TRBV21-1,TRBJ2-3,many,.,CASGYTDDGTDTQYF,TGTGCCAGCGGATACACGGACGATGGCACAGATACGCAGTATTTT